This record covers a single T cell receptor (beta chain). The data originate from a study of T-cell reconstitution after alpha-beta-depleted transplantation in children. V was clipped by 3 bases and J by 1 base, with 10 bases between them. The CDR3 has 15 amino acids. Germline loops: CDR1 DFQATT, CDR2 SNEGSKA (reference sequence). For TCRbeta, the library was prepared with unique molecular identifiers. TCRdb recomputed calls from the PCR reads with MiXCR, one row per CDR3 protein. The table shows some 310,000 distinct CDR3 sequences, with 23% occurring only once. The gene calls are TRBV20-1 and TRBJ1-6; D might be TRBD1 (6 bases). This receptor was taken from a male patient aged 10-17 years who had a stem cell transplant for acute lymphoblastic leukemia, so the T cells may come from the graft donor. This specimen was PBMCs, mostly from graft donor cells, taken 180 days after TCRalphabeta/CD19-depleted stem cell transplant. CDR3 in amino acids: CSASRGASYNSPLHF. The CDR3 DNA reads TGCAGTGCTAGCAGGGGCGCATCCTATAATTCACCCCTCCACTTT.